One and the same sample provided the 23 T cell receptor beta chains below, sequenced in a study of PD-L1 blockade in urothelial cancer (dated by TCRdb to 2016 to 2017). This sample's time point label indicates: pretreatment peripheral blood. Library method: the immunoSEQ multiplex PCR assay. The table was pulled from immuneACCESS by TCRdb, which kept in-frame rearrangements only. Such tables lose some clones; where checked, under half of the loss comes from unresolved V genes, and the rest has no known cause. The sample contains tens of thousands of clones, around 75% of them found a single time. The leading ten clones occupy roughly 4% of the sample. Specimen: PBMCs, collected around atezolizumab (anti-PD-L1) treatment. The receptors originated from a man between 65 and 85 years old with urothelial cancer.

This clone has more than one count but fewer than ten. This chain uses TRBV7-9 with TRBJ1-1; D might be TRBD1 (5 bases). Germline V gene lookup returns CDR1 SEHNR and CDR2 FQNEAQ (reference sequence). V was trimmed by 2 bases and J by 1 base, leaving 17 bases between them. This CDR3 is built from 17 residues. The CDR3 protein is CASSLPGRAGGNTEAFF. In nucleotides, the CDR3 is TGTGCCAGCAGCTTACCTGGGAGGGCTGGGGGGAACACTGAAGCTTTCTTT.

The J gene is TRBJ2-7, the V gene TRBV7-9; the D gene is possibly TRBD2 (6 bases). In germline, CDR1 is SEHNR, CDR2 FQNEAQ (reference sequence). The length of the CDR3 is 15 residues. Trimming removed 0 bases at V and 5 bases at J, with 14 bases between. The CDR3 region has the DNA TGTGCCAGCAGCTTAGCGACGGGACTCAAGAACGAGCAGTACTTC. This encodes CASSLATGLKNEQYF.

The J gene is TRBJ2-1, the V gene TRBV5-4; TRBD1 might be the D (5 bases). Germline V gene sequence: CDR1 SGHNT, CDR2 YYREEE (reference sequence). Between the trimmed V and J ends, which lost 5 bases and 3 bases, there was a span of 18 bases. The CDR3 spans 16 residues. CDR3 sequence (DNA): TGTGCCAGCAGTCGCAGGGAACTCCGGCTCTACAATGAGCAGTTCTTC. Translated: CASSRRELRLYNEQFF.

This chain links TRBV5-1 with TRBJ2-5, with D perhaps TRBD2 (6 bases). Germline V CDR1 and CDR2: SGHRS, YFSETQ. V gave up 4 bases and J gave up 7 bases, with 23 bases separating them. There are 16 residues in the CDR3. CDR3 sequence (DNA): TGCGCCAGCAGCCTAGGGAGTGGCGGGACCCCAGGGACCCAGTACTTC. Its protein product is CASSLGSGGTPGTQYF.

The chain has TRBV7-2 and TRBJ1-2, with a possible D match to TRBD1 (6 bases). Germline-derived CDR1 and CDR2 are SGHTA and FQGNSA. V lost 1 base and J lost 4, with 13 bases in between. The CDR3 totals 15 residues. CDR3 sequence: CASSLVSGDSYGYTF. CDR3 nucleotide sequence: TGTGCCAGCAGCTTAGTGTCAGGGGATTCCTATGGCTACACCTTC.

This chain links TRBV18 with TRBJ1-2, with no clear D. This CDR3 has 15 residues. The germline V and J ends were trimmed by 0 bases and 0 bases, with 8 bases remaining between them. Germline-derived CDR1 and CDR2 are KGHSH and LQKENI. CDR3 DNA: TGTGCCAGCTCACCACCTCGAACAGCTAACTATGGCTACACCTTC. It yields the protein CASSPPRTANYGYTF.

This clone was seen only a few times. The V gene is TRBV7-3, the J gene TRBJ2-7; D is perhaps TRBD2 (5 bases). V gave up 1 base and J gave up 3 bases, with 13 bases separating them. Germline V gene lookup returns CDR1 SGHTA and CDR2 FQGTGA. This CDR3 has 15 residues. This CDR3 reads CASSLSPGLDYEQYF. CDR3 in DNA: TGTGCCAGCAGCTTAAGTCCAGGACTGGACTACGAGCAGTACTTC.

Written as DNA, the CDR3 is TGTGCCAGTAGTATCCCTAACAGGGTTGGAGATAATTCACCCCTCCACTTT. It yields the protein CASSIPNRVGDNSPLHF. The rearrangement uses TRBV19 and TRBJ1-6; D possibly corresponds to TRBD1 (6 bases). The V gene lost 3 bases and the J gene lost 5 bases, with 17 bases spanning the gap. Germline CDR1 is LNHDA and CDR2 is SQIVND (reference sequence). CDR3 length: 17 residues.

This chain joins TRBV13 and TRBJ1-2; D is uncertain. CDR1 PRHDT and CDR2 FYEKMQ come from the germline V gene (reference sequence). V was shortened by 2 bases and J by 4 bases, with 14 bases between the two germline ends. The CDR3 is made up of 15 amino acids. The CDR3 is CASSLPPPGSYGYTF. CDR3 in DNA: TGTGCCAGCAGCTTACCGCCCCCAGGTTCCTATGGCTACACCTTC.

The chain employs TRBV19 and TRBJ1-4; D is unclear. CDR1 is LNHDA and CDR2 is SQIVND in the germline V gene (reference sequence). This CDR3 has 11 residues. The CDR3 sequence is CMRGLGEKLFF. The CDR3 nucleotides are TGTATGAGAGGGCTAGGCGAAAAACTGTTTTTT.

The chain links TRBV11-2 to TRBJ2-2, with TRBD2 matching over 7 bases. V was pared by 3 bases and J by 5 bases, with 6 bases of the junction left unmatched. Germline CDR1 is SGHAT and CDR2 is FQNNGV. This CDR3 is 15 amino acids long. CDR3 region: CASSFGGGYTGELFF. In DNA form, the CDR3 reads TGTGCCAGCAGCTTTGGGGGGGGTTATACCGGGGAGCTGTTTTTT.

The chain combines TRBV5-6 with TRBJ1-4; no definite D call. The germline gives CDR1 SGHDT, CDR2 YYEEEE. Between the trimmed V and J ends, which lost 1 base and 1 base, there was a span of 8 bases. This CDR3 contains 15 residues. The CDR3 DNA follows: TGTGCCAGCAGCTTGAATCAGATAACTAATGAAAAACTGTTTTTT. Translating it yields CASSLNQITNEKLFF.

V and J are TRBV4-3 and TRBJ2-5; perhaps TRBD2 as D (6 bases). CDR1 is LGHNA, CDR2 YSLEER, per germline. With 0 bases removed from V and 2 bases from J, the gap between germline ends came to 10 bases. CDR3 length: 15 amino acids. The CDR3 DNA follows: TGCGCCAGCAGCCAAGAGGCCAGCGGGCAAGAGACCCAGTACTTC. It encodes CASSQEASGQETQYF.

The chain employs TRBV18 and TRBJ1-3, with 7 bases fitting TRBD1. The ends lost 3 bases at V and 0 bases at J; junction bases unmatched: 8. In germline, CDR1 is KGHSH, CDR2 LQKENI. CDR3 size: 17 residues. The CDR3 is CASSPLEQGPSGNTIYF. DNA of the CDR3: TGTGCCAGCTCACCTCTAGAACAGGGGCCCTCTGGAAACACCATATATTTT.

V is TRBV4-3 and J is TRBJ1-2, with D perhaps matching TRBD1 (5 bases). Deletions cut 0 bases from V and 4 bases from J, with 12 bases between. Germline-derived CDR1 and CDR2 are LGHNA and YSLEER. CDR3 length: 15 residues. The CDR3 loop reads CASSQEAQGLYGYTF. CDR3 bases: TGCGCCAGCAGCCAAGAGGCTCAGGGTCTCTATGGCTACACCTTC.

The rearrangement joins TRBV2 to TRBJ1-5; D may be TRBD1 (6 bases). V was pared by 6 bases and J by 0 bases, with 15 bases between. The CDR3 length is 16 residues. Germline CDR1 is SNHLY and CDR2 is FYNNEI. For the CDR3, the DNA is TGTGCCAGCAGAGGGGGACTAACTCGTAGCAATCAGCCCCAGCATTTT. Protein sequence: CASRGGLTRSNQPQHF.

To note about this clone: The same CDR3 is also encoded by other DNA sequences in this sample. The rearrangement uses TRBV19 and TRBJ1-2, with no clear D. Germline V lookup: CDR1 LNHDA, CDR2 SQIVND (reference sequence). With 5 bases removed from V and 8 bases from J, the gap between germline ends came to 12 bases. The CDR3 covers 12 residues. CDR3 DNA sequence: TGTGCCAGTAGTTTTCGGGGTGGCGGCTACACCTTC. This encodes CASSFRGGGYTF. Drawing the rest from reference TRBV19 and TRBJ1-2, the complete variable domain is DGGITQSPKYLFRKEGQNVTLSCEQNLNHDAMYWYRQDPGQGLRLIYYSQIVNDFQKGDIAEGYSVSREKKESFPLTVTSAQKNPTAFYLCASSFRGGGYTFGSGTRLTVV.

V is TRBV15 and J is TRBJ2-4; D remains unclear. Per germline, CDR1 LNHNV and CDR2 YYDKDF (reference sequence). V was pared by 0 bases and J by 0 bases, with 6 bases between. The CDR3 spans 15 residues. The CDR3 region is CATSRDRLAKNIQYF. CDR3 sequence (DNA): TGTGCCACCAGCAGAGACAGACTAGCCAAAAACATTCAGTACTTC.

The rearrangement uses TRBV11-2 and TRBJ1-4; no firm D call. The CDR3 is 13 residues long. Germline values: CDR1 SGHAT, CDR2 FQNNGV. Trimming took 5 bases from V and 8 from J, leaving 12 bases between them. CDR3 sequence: CASSPNSREKLFF. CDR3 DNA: TGTGCCAGCAGCCCTAATTCGAGAGAAAAACTGTTTTTT.

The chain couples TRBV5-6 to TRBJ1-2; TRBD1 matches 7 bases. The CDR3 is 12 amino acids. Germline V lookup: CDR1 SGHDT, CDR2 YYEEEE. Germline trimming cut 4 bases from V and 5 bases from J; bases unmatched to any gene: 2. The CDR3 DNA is TGTGCCAGCAGCCGGGACAGTTATGGCTACACCTTC. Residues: CASSRDSYGYTF.

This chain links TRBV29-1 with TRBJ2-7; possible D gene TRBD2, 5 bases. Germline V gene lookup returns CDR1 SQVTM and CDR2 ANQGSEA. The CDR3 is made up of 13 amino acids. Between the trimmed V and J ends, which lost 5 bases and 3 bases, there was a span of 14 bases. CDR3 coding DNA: TGCAGCGTTCGCTCCGGGAACAACTACGAGCAGTACTTC. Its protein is CSVRSGNNYEQYF.

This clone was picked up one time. CDR3 protein: CASRQTTQPNTEAFF. CDR3 bases: TGTGCCAGCAGACAGACTACCCAGCCTAACACTGAAGCTTTCTTT. The J gene is TRBJ1-1, the V gene TRBV2, with D unresolved. This CDR3 contains 15 residues. Trimming removed 6 bases from V and 2 bases from J, with 16 bases in between. Germline assignment: CDR1 SNHLY and CDR2 FYNNEI.

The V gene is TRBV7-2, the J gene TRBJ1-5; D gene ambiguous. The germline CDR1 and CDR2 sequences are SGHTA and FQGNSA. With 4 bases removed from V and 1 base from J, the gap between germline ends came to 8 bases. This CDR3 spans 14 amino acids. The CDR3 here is CASSSGLSNQPQHF. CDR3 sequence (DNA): TGTGCCAGCAGCTCCGGACTGAGCAATCAGCCCCAGCATTTT.